Included here is one TCR beta chain sequence, with context. What this receptor recognizes is not known. No much larger clonotype is one base removed from it; base qualities were not supplied. The data are from a study of T cells after yellow fever vaccination (dated by TCRdb to between 2018 and 2021). Study-level background: Libraries from fractions with low cell numbers were prepared with the SMART-Seq v4 Ultra Low Input RNA kit. Bulk TCR alpha and beta repertoires were sequenced longitudinally to track T-cell clones before and after primary and booster YFV17D yellow fever vaccination. The cohort comprised two healthy male donors, one aged 18 to 29 and one aged 30 to 40 years. Blood was drawn at multiple timepoints before and after primary and secondary immunization, with bulk PBMC replicates and cell subsets isolated.

TCR cDNA was synthesized by 5'RACE template switching, through which a universal primer site and unique molecular identifiers were introduced. Priming for cDNA synthesis came from both the TCR alpha and TCR beta constant segments. Two PCR steps were used to amplify libraries, with sample barcodes and sequencing adapters being added in the second step. Libraries were sequenced on Illumina HiSeq 2500 (2x100 bp) or NovaSeq (2x150 bp). In the source study's methods: MIGEC handled demultiplexing of reads and collapsing into UMI consensus sequences, while MiXCR performed V(D)J alignment. Clonotypes responding to the vaccine were identified with edgeR on replicate PBMC samples, with the criteria of FDR below 0.01 and a log2 fold change above 5 up to day 15. Each bulk clonotype was labeled CD4 or CD8 based on which sequenced repertoire, CD4 or CD8, contained the clonotype at higher abundance. The public reads were reprocessed in TCRdb via fastp at Q25 and MiXCR, keeping in-frame beta chains. Under each unique CDR3 protein, matching rows form one entry showing the most common genes and DNA. The V and J calls here are based on TCRdb, not the publication. This sample holds under 550,000 distinct CDR3 sequences; roughly 22% were observed only once. The top ten hold about 16% of the sample.

Here V drops 0 bases and J drops 8 bases, and the junction holds 3 bases not matched to any gene. The CDR3 runs 15 amino acids, cysteine and phenylalanine included. Only the CDR3 DNA is retained, 45 bases long and in frame from the first base. The germline V gene (reference sequence) provides CDR1 SGHNT and CDR2 YYREEE. The study at large found these results: Most clones expanded after primary vaccination were re-detected after the booster (about 96% of CD4 and around 88% of CD8), suggesting broad memory maintenance. Because only a couple of donors were included in the study, the extent to which the findings can be generalized is limited. A small share of clonotypes was detected in both CD4 and CD8 compartments, with the overlap likely arising from convergent recombination. Compared with the primary T-cell response, the secondary T-cell response was faster but weaker, reaching its peak on day 5 rather than on day 15. Computational filtering was needed because FACS-sorted repertoires could contain abundant contaminating clonotypes from the bulk population.

The treatment or condition label for this specimen denotes: live attenuated yellow fever vaccine strain. Two biological replicates of bulk PBMCs were collected at each blood-draw timepoint. PBMCs were isolated from peripheral blood using a standard Ficoll-Paque protocol. TriZol was used to extract RNA from bulk PBMCs, CD4 and CD8 fractions, and dextramer-positive and dextramer-negative fractions. The clonotype originates from a man between 18 and 29 years old who received the YFV17D yellow fever vaccine. The sequences come from PBMCs, collected roughly 23 days after the first yellow fever vaccination. The chain links TRBV5-4 with TRBJ2-1; TRBD2 matches 12 bases in the middle. The CDR3 protein: CASSLGTSGEYEQFF. The DNA reads TGTGCCAGCAGCTTGGGGACTAGCGGGGAGTATGAGCAGTTCTTC. Outside the CDR3, residues come from the reference TRBV5-4 and TRBJ2-1 proteins, so the full variable domain is: ETGVTQSPTHLIKTRGQQVTLRCSSQSGHNTVSWYQQALGQGPQFIFQYYREEENGRGNFPPRFSGLQFPNYSSELNVNALELDDSALYLCASSLGTSGEYEQFFGPGTRLTVL.